This T cell receptor (beta chain) was found in a study of OX40 agonist ivuxolimab in advanced cancers. Across the whole study: At doses from 0.01 to 10 mg/kg, patients were given intravenous ivuxolimab every 2 weeks. Study results and limitations: Expanded clones tended on average to be more numerous among CD8+ T cells than CD4+. Researchers did not establish what antigens the expanded peripheral T cells target.

Germline CDR1 and CDR2: MNHNY and SVGAGI (reference sequence). The CDR3 is 16 amino acids. Trimming removed 4 bases from V and 1 base from J; junction bases left unmatched: 6. This clone was counted a single time. Its target is not known. Drawing of blood for sampling happened at baseline, at cycle 4 day 1, and at cycle 7 day 1. Assay used: immunoSEQ multiplex PCR; TCRdb lists only in-frame clones, some missing. Found here are some 64,000 clones, roughly 90% of them singletons; the top ten hold roughly a sixth. This receptor was obtained from an adult with an advanced solid tumor such as melanoma, head and neck, liver or kidney cancer. The chain joins TRBV6-6 to TRBJ2-3, with 9 positions matching TRBD2. This material consisted of CD4+ or CD8+ T cells sorted from blood, taken in a trial of the OX40 agonist ivuxolimab. CDR3 residues: CASSFASGKGTDTQYF. CDR3 bases: TGTGCCAGCAGTTTCGCTAGCGGGAAGGGCACAGATACGCAGTATTTT.